This passage covers 23 T cell receptor beta chains from one sample sequenced in a study of blood T cell repertoires in COVID-19. Assay used: immunoSEQ multiplex PCR; TCRdb lists only in-frame clones, some missing. The sample carries around 250,000 clones, approximately 83% recorded once. Input material: PBMCs or T cells enriched from blood (not recorded which). These receptors came from a woman aged 45-59 years who had recovered from COVID-19.

This clone occurred once. This chain links TRBV28 with TRBJ1-1; D remains ambiguous. This CDR3 has 14 amino acids. Trimming cost V 5 bases and J 5 bases, with 15 bases left between them. Germline CDR1 and CDR2: MDHEN and SYDVKM. As DNA, the CDR3 is TGTGCCAGCAGTCTAGGAATCCGGAGGACTGAAGCTTTCTTT. It is translated as CASSLGIRRTEAFF.

V and J are TRBV15 and TRBJ2-1, with D possibly being TRBD2 (5 bases). Germline loops: CDR1 LNHNV, CDR2 YYDKDF (reference sequence). The CDR3 length is 18 residues. Between the trimmed V and J ends, which lost 3 bases and 7 bases, there was a span of 25 bases. CDR3 nucleotides: TGTGCCACCAGCAGGGACGTCCGGGAAGGGAAGCGGAGGAATGAGCAGTTCTTC. The encoded protein is CATSRDVREGKRRNEQFF.

This chain uses TRBV29-1 with TRBJ1-4; tentatively, D is TRBD1 (5 bases). Germline assignment: CDR1 SQVTM and CDR2 ANQGSEA. V lost 6 bases and J lost 8, with 13 bases in between. This CDR3 has 12 residues. CDR3 region: CSVESRGEKLFF. CDR3 DNA: TGCAGCGTCGAGTCGCGGGGGGAAAAACTGTTTTTT.

The genes are TRBV6-5 and TRBJ2-1, with D perhaps TRBD1 (6 bases). In germline, CDR1 is MNHEY, CDR2 SVGAGI. Trimming took 2 bases from V and 13 from J, leaving 15 bases between them. The CDR3 runs 13 residues. The CDR3 is CASSYTPTGHQFF. CDR3 nucleotides: TGTGCCAGCAGTTACACCCCGACAGGTCATCAGTTCTTC.

The CDR3 nucleotides are TGTGCCAGCAGCCAAGGCAACGCTGCGGGATTTAATGCCTATGGCTACACCTTC. Amino acids: CASSQGNAAGFNAYGYTF. The chain employs TRBV14 and TRBJ1-2, with D unclear. Deletions cut 1 base from V and 4 bases from J, with 22 bases between. The CDR3 runs 18 residues. Germline V gene sequence: CDR1 SGHDN, CDR2 FVKESK.

This rearrangement joins TRBV4-1 to TRBJ1-5; D possibly corresponds to TRBD1 (5 bases). Germline assignment: CDR1 MGHRA and CDR2 YSYEKL. V lost 1 base and J 8 bases, leaving 15 bases between the germline ends. The length of the CDR3 is 15 residues. DNA for the CDR3: TGCGCCAGCAGCCAAGCGGAAGGGGATGTGAAGCCCCAGCATTTT. This translates into CASSQAEGDVKPQHF.

The chain uses TRBV19 and TRBJ1-2; tentatively, D is TRBD1 (5 bases). CDR3 length: 14 amino acids. The germline CDR1 and CDR2 sequences are LNHDA and SQIVND (reference sequence). V lost 1 base to trimming and J lost 3 bases, with 9 bases between them. CDR3 residues: CASSIVDTYYGYTF. The CDR3, as DNA: TGTGCCAGTAGTATAGTGGACACTTACTATGGCTACACCTTC.

The chain employs TRBV27 and TRBJ1-4, with 7 bases identical to TRBD1. Germline trimming cut 4 bases from V and 8 bases from J; bases unmatched to any gene: 10. The CDR3 is 15 residues long. Germline values: CDR1 MNHEY, CDR2 SMNVEV (reference sequence). CDR3 residues: CASSYLGGRVEKLFF. The CDR3 coding sequence is TGTGCCAGCAGTTATCTAGGGGGCAGGGTAGAAAAACTGTTTTTT.

The chain combines TRBV28 with TRBJ1-1; D uncertain. Trimming cost V 3 bases and J 11 bases, with 16 bases left between them. There are 13 residues in the CDR3. Germline V lookup: CDR1 MDHEN, CDR2 SYDVKM. As DNA, the CDR3 is TGTGCCAGCAGTTTTCGGGGTCAGTTTGTCGCTTTCTTT. Its translation: CASSFRGQFVAFF.

Comments on this clone: Other DNA sequences in this sample translate to the same CDR3. This chain uses TRBV27 with TRBJ1-6; D is undetermined. V dropped 4 bases and J dropped 7 bases, with 2 bases sitting between them. Per germline, CDR1 MNHEY and CDR2 SMNVEV (reference sequence). This CDR3 is built from 11 residues. In nucleotides, the CDR3 is TGTGCCAGCAGTTCAAATTCACCCCTCCACTTT. This translates into CASSSNSPLHF.

This clone was counted once. The chain joins TRBV27 to TRBJ2-1, with unresolved D. Germline loops: CDR1 MNHEY, CDR2 SMNVEV (reference sequence). V lost 4 bases, J lost 3 bases, and 16 bases lay in between. The CDR3 extends over 16 amino acids. The chain's CDR3 is CASSSPLRKNYNEQFF. DNA for the CDR3: TGTGCCAGCAGTTCCCCCCTGAGGAAGAACTACAATGAGCAGTTCTTC.

This chain uses TRBV3-1 (or the pseudogene TRBV3-2) with TRBJ2-3; a possible D gene is TRBD2 (6 bases). The CDR3 runs to 15 residues. The germline V gene has CDR1 LGHDT and CDR2 YNNKEL (reference sequence). Between the trimmed V and J ends, which lost 3 bases and 4 bases, there was a span of 14 bases. In nucleotides, the CDR3 is TGTGCCAGCAGCCAGGAACTAGGAGGGGCAGATACGCAGTATTTT. It is translated as CASSQELGGADTQYF.

The V call is TRBV28, the J call TRBJ2-3; 16 positions agree with TRBD2. The ends lost 5 bases at V and 5 bases at J; junction bases unmatched: 19. Germline V lookup: CDR1 MDHEN, CDR2 SYDVKM. CDR3 size: 21 residues. The CDR3 coding sequence is TGTGCCAGCAGTACCCAACGGGGGGGACTAGCGGGAGGGCCCTGGGGAGATACGCAGTATTTT. Residues: CASSTQRGGLAGGPWGDTQYF.

This chain links TRBV18 with TRBJ1-1, with D unresolved. This CDR3 spans 12 amino acids. V lost 5 bases, J lost 8 bases, and 12 bases lay in between. Germline values: CDR1 KGHSH, CDR2 LQKENI. The CDR3 DNA reads as TGTGCCAGCTCAGGCAGGATCGGAGAAGCTTTCTTT. It is translated as CASSGRIGEAFF.

CDR3: CASSLMSPSGRVRAQNIQYF. CDR3 coding DNA: TGTGCCAGCAGCTTAATGTCGCCTAGCGGGAGGGTCCGGGCCCAAAACATTCAGTACTTC. The chain has TRBV7-3 and TRBJ2-4; 12 bases align to TRBD2. Germline CDR1 reads SGHTA; CDR2 reads FQGTGA. The CDR3 is 20 amino acids. V was clipped by 1 base and J by 5 bases; unmatched bases: 15.

The chain employs TRBV7-6 and TRBJ2-3; a weak D match, TRBD2 (6 bases). The CDR3 is 14 residues long. CDR1 and CDR2 from the germline V gene are SGHVS and FNYEAQ. V was clipped by 6 bases and J by 3 bases, with 13 bases between them. The CDR3 protein is CASSRSGSTDTQYF. The CDR3 nucleotides are TGTGCCAGCAGTCGGAGCGGGTCTACAGATACGCAGTATTTT.

This chain joins TRBV27 and TRBJ2-3; 11 bases align to TRBD2. V trimming: 5 bases; J trimming: 1 base; junction bases outside the gene matches: 8. The CDR3 has 17 residues. Germline V CDR1 and CDR2: MNHEY, SMNVEV (reference sequence). Here the CDR3 reads CASSPTSGRSGTDTQYF. DNA for the CDR3: TGTGCCAGCAGTCCCACTAGCGGGAGAAGTGGCACAGATACGCAGTATTTT.

The chain carries TRBV5-6 and TRBJ2-7, with unresolved D. The CDR3 spans 13 residues. V lost 4 bases and J lost 2, with 10 bases in between. Germline V CDR1 and CDR2: SGHDT, YYEEEE. The chain's CDR3 is CASSGEETYEQYF. CDR3 DNA sequence: TGTGCCAGCAGCGGAGAGGAAACCTACGAGCAGTACTTC. Variable domain in full (rest from reference TRBV5-6 and TRBJ2-7): DAGVTQSPTHLIKTRGQQVTLRCSPKSGHDTVSWYQQALGQGPQFIFQYYEEEERQRGNFPDRFSGHQFPNYSSELNVNALLLGDSALYLCASSGEETYEQYFGPGTRLTVT.

The CDR3 loop is CASSPTHNEQFF. CDR3 DNA sequence: TGTGCCAGCAGCCCTACCCACAATGAGCAGTTCTTC. The chain employs TRBV11-1 and TRBJ2-1; D unresolved. The CDR3 extends over 12 amino acids. Looked up from germline, CDR1 is SGHAT and CDR2 is FQDESV (reference sequence). The V gene lost 5 bases and the J gene lost 5 bases, with 7 bases spanning the gap. The full variable domain, in which reference TRBV11-1 and TRBJ2-1 provide the parts outside the CDR3, is EAEVAQSPRYKITEKSQAVAFWCDPISGHATLYWYRQILGQGPELLVQFQDESVVDDSQLPKDRFSAERLKGVDSTLKIQPAELGDSAMYLCASSPTHNEQFFGPGTRLTVL.

This chain joins TRBV27 and TRBJ2-7; possible D gene TRBD2, 5 bases. Germline V CDR1 and CDR2: MNHEY, SMNVEV (reference sequence). CDR3 length: 15 residues. The V gene lost 5 bases and the J gene lost 0 bases, with 14 bases spanning the gap. The CDR3 coding sequence is TGTGCCAGCAGTACCAAACTAGGTAACTCCTACGAGCAGTACTTC. Encoded protein: CASSTKLGNSYEQYF.

The chain has TRBV30 and TRBJ1-3, with D perhaps TRBD1 (5 bases). Trimming removed 7 bases at V and 3 bases at J, with 13 bases between. This CDR3 has 13 residues. The germline CDR1 and CDR2 sequences are GTSNPN and SVGIG (reference sequence). As DNA, the CDR3 is TGTGCCTTACAGTCAGGGCTTGGAAACACCATATATTTT. This sequence encodes CALQSGLGNTIYF.

The chain couples TRBV20-1 to TRBJ2-1; 12 bases line up with TRBD2. Germline CDR1 reads DFQATT; CDR2 reads SNEGSKA (reference sequence). With 3 bases clipped from V and 7 bases from J, the junction kept 7 bases outside the gene matches. The CDR3 extends over 15 amino acids. This chain's CDR3 is CSASLAGGPRNEQFF. The CDR3 nucleotides read TGCAGTGCTAGTCTAGCGGGAGGGCCTCGAAATGAGCAGTTCTTC.

V gene TRBV7-6 combines with J gene TRBJ2-6, with D tentatively TRBD2 (6 bases). Trimming removed 7 bases at V and 4 bases at J, with 20 bases between. Germline V gene data show CDR1 as SGHVS and CDR2 as FNYEAQ. This CDR3 has 17 amino acids. The CDR3 DNA sequence: TGTGCCAGCACCCTCTCCGGGAGTTCAGGCGGGGCCAACGTCCTGACTTTC. Its translation: CASTLSGSSGGANVLTF. Filled out from reference TRBV7-6 and TRBJ2-6, the complete variable domain reads GAGVSQSPRYKVTKRGQDVALRCDPISGHVSLYWYRQALGQGPEFLTYFNYEAQQDKSGLPNDRFSAERPEGSISTLTIQRTEQRDSAMYRCASTLSGSSGGANVLTFGAGSRLTVL.